The 27 T cell receptor beta chains presented below share a single source sample, sequenced in a study of shared clonotypes between healthy human individuals. CD8 cells classed as naive were CD45RO-negative and positively selected for CCR7, excluding terminally differentiated effector memory CD45RA+ cells. Some clones are missing from TCRdb's copy, which holds only in-frame ones; the method was immunoSEQ multiplex PCR. The sample holds more than 2 million clones; about 94% are singletons and the top ten take more than 0.95%. The specimen sequenced was naive CD8+ T cells sorted from blood. These receptors all stem from a man between 18 and 35 years old in good health.

The genes are TRBV19 and TRBJ2-7, with TRBD2 matching 13 bases. This CDR3 contains 16 residues. Germline CDR1 is LNHDA and CDR2 is SQIVND (reference sequence). Unmatched junction bases numbered 5, after V lost 3 bases and J lost 3 bases. CDR3 amino acids: CASSIKGTSGNYEQYF. CDR3 in DNA: TGTGCCAGTAGTATTAAAGGGACTAGCGGGAACTACGAGCAGTACTTC.

The chain joins TRBV29-1 to TRBJ1-2; unclear D gene. Germline values: CDR1 SQVTM, CDR2 ANQGSEA. V was clipped by 0 bases and J by 8 bases, with 13 bases between them. This CDR3 is built from 13 residues. The DNA of the CDR3 is TGCAGCGTTGAAGATACGGGGTCGGGCGGCTACACCTTC. Translating gives CSVEDTGSGGYTF.

The genes are TRBV7-9 and TRBJ2-7; D may correspond to TRBD1 or TRBD2 (6 bases each). The CDR3 consists of 16 residues. V was shortened by 4 bases and J by 2 bases, with 18 bases between the two germline ends. Germline CDR1 is SEHNR and CDR2 is FQNEAQ (reference sequence). The CDR3 here is CASSSPRGTDTYEQYF. Here the CDR3 DNA reads TGTGCCAGCAGCTCACCAAGGGGGACTGATACCTACGAGCAGTACTTC.

The J gene is TRBJ1-2, the V gene TRBV25-1; TRBD1 agrees at 8 bases. Germline CDR1 and CDR2: MGHDK and SYGVNS. The CDR3 is 16 residues long. With 1 base clipped from V and 4 bases from J, the junction kept 8 bases outside the gene matches. The CDR3 DNA follows: TGTGCCAGCAGTGAATTACCGGCGACAGGGGTCTATGGCTACACCTTC. It codes for CASSELPATGVYGYTF.

The gene calls are TRBV5-4 and TRBJ1-2; perhaps TRBD1 as D (5 bases). This CDR3 comprises 14 residues. The V and J ends lost 0 bases and 8 bases respectively, with 14 bases between them. Germline V CDR1 and CDR2: SGHNT, YYREEE (reference sequence). The CDR3 nucleotides are TGTGCCAGCAGCTTGGGAGCAGGGAGTGGGGGCTACACCTTC. Translating gives CASSLGAGSGGYTF.

The chain is built from TRBV7-6 and TRBJ2-1; TRBD2 is a possible D gene (6 bases). Trimming pared 2 bases from V and 10 bases from J, leaving 9 bases between. Per germline, CDR1 SGHVS and CDR2 FNYEAQ. This CDR3 contains 12 residues. CDR3 sequence: CASSLTGEEQFF. The DNA of the CDR3 is TGTGCCAGCAGCTTAACGGGGGAGGAGCAGTTCTTC.

This clone was counted a single time. The J gene is TRBJ2-7, the V gene TRBV13; 9 positions match TRBD1. This CDR3 comprises 15 residues. V shed 3 bases, J shed 2 bases, and the junction held 5 bases outside the gene matches. Germline-derived CDR1 and CDR2 are PRHDT and FYEKMQ (reference sequence). CDR3 loop: CASSLTGGNPYEQYF. CDR3 DNA: TGTGCCAGCAGCTTGACAGGGGGGAATCCCTACGAGCAGTACTTC.

This clone is a singleton in its sample. This chain joins TRBV5-5 and TRBJ2-7; 7 bases align to TRBD1. V was pared by 2 bases and J by 6 bases, with 11 bases of the junction left unmatched. The CDR3 has 15 amino acids. Germline V gene data show CDR1 as SGHKS and CDR2 as YYEKEE (reference sequence). The CDR3 nucleotides are TGTGCCAGCAGCTTTTGGGCCAACGCAGGGGGCGAGCAGTACTTC. Encoded protein: CASSFWANAGGEQYF.

This chain uses TRBV7-2 with TRBJ2-3; 12 bases map to TRBD2. V lost 4 bases to trimming and J lost 2 bases; unmatched junction nucleotides: 4. The length of the CDR3 is 16 residues. Germline V gene lookup returns CDR1 SGHTA and CDR2 FQGNSA. The CDR3 bases are TGTGCCAGCAGCTCGGGACTAGCGGGCCTCACAGATACGCAGTATTTT. Amino acids: CASSSGLAGLTDTQYF.

The chain has TRBV13 and TRBJ2-2; weak D call: TRBD2 (5 bases). V shed 2 bases and J shed 6 bases, with 13 bases lying between them. Germline CDR1 is PRHDT and CDR2 is FYEKMQ (reference sequence). CDR3 length: 15 amino acids. The CDR3 nucleotides read TGTGCCAGCAGCTTACCCGGGATCGGTCCCGGGGAGCTGTTTTTT. Amino acids: CASSLPGIGPGELFF.

The chain combines TRBV7-2 with TRBJ2-1; 13 positions agree with TRBD2. This CDR3 has 18 residues. Germline CDR1 is SGHTA and CDR2 is FQGNSA. J was trimmed by 5 bases and V by 4 bases; bases with no gene match: 11. The CDR3 region is CASSSTRDTSGRDNEQFF. The CDR3 DNA follows: TGTGCCAGCAGCTCCACAAGGGATACTAGCGGGAGGGACAATGAGCAGTTCTTC.

The V call is TRBV6-1, the J call TRBJ1-1, with D perhaps TRBD1 (6 bases). The CDR3 has 14 residues. Trimming took 3 bases from V and 1 from J, leaving 9 bases between them. Per the germline V gene, CDR1 is MNHNS and CDR2 is SASEGT. The CDR3 region has the DNA TGTGCCAGCAGTGACAGGGGTCCGAACACTGAAGCTTTCTTT. Translation: CASSDRGPNTEAFF.

The CDR3 sequence: CASSLALGGTQETQYF. CDR3 in DNA: TGTGCCAGCAGCTTAGCGCTCGGGGGGACTCAAGAGACCCAGTACTTC. The chain joins TRBV7-8 to TRBJ2-5; 7 bases line up with TRBD2. V dropped 0 bases and J dropped 2; count of bases not matched to a gene: 6. The CDR3 covers 16 residues. CDR1 and CDR2 from the germline V gene are SGHVS and FQNEAQ. Filled out from reference TRBV7-8 and TRBJ2-5, the complete variable domain reads GAGVSQSPRYKVAKRGQDVALRCDPISGHVSLFWYQQALGQGPEFLTYFQNEAQLDKSGLPSDRFFAERPEGSVSTLKIQRTQQEDSAVYLCASSLALGGTQETQYFGPGTRLLVL.

The rearrangement joins TRBV2 to TRBJ2-1; D is possibly TRBD2 (5 bases). V was clipped by 10 bases and J by 0 bases, with 10 bases between them. Per the germline V gene, CDR1 is SNHLY and CDR2 is FYNNEI. The CDR3 extends over 13 amino acids. CDR3 loop: CATRELSYNEQFF. The CDR3 DNA is TGTGCCACCCGGGAACTCTCCTACAATGAGCAGTTCTTC.

The chain uses TRBV5-6 and TRBJ2-7; D is unclear. The CDR3 contains 16 residues. The germline V gene has CDR1 SGHDT and CDR2 YYEEEE. The V end was cut by 4 bases, the J end by 0 bases, with 17 bases between. DNA of the CDR3: TGTGCCAGCAGCGCGGACGGTCCTACCTTCTCCTACGAGCAGTACTTC. This translates into CASSADGPTFSYEQYF.

The chain has TRBV7-8 and TRBJ2-3; D remains ambiguous. This CDR3 is built from 16 residues. Germline V gene data show CDR1 as SGHVS and CDR2 as FQNEAQ. Trimming took off 0 bases at V and 4 bases at J, with 14 bases between the two ends. CDR3 DNA sequence: TGTGCCAGCAGCTTAGCGCTAATCGGAGAGGCAGATACGCAGTATTTT. This translates into CASSLALIGEADTQYF.

Concerning this clone: Compared with germline, one end of the junction differs, possibly owing to a read error. The chain has TRBV4-3 and TRBJ2-5; 10 bases line up with TRBD2. The CDR3 covers 17 residues. The germline V gene has CDR1 LGHNA and CDR2 YSLEER. The DNA of the CDR3 is TGCGCCAGCAGCGAAGAGGTCAGCGGGAGGGAACAAGAGACCCAGTACTTC. Its protein product is CASSEEVSGREQETQYF.

The chain combines TRBV19 with TRBJ2-7; D is perhaps TRBD1 or TRBD2 (5 bases each). Trimming removed 4 bases at V and 4 bases at J, with 17 bases between. In germline, CDR1 is LNHDA, CDR2 SQIVND (reference sequence). This CDR3 region has 15 residues. The CDR3 DNA sequence: TGTGCCAGTAGTACCCGGGGCATAGACGTATACGAGCAGTACTTC. This encodes CASSTRGIDVYEQYF.

This chain joins TRBV7-9 and TRBJ2-7; D unclear. The CDR3 is 14 residues long. Trimming cost V 8 bases and J 5 bases, with 19 bases left between them. CDR1 is SEHNR, CDR2 FQNEAQ, per germline (reference sequence). The CDR3 DNA is TGTGCCAGCGGGATGACATTGGGCTTGGACGAGCAGTACTTC. It codes for CASGMTLGLDEQYF.

V gene TRBV7-9 combines with J gene TRBJ2-7; 8 nucleotides agree with TRBD1. The germline V gene encodes CDR1 SEHNR and CDR2 FQNEAQ (reference sequence). The CDR3 is made up of 15 amino acids. The junction had 11 bases not matched to a gene; V was cut back by 5 bases and J by 5 bases. The chain's CDR3 is CASSPPGQEVDEQYF. The DNA of the CDR3 is TGTGCCAGCAGCCCGCCGGGACAGGAGGTAGACGAGCAGTACTTC.

The CDR3 loop reads CASSLPTGTGPYEQYF. CDR3 DNA: TGTGCCAGCAGCTTGCCAACCGGGACAGGTCCCTACGAGCAGTACTTC. The V and J genes are TRBV7-9 and TRBJ2-7, with TRBD1 identical over 8 bases. Per germline, CDR1 SEHNR and CDR2 FQNEAQ (reference sequence). V lost 3 bases and J lost 2; bases outside the gene matches: 9. This CDR3 comprises 16 residues.

The rearrangement joins TRBV27 to TRBJ2-5; TRBD2 matches 8 bases. The J segment lost 5 bases and the V segment lost 4 bases, leaving 6 bases of the junction unmatched. The CDR3 has 14 residues. CDR1 MNHEY and CDR2 SMNVEV come from the germline V gene (reference sequence). CDR3 protein: CASSSIGGEETQYF. Written as DNA, the CDR3 is TGTGCCAGCAGTTCAATCGGGGGGGAGGAGACCCAGTACTTC.

The rearrangement joins TRBV28 to TRBJ1-1, with D tentatively TRBD1 (5 bases). The V end was cut by 8 bases, the J end by 2 bases, with 18 bases between. Per germline, CDR1 MDHEN and CDR2 SYDVKM. This CDR3 comprises 15 residues. The CDR3: CASPPLEGANTEAFF. The CDR3, as DNA: TGTGCCAGCCCCCCCCTGGAAGGGGCTAACACTGAAGCTTTCTTT.

The chain uses TRBV6-5 and TRBJ1-2, with a possible D match to TRBD1 (5 bases). Germline V CDR1 and CDR2: MNHEY, SVGAGI. V gave up 0 bases and J gave up 4 bases, with 12 bases separating them. The CDR3 runs to 15 residues. DNA for the CDR3: TGTGCCAGCAGTTACTCGGGGACGGTCCTCTATGGCTACACCTTC. It codes for CASSYSGTVLYGYTF.

This chain uses TRBV13 with TRBJ2-7, with 9 bases that match TRBD2. The CDR3 is 14 amino acids. Trimming at V came to 5 bases and at J to 2 bases, leaving 4 bases not matched to a gene. The germline gives CDR1 PRHDT, CDR2 FYEKMQ (reference sequence). The CDR3 loop reads CASSPSGMAYEQYF. CDR3 sequence (DNA): TGTGCCAGCAGCCCTAGCGGGATGGCCTACGAGCAGTACTTC.

The chain combines TRBV28 with TRBJ2-5; D gene ambiguous. Trimming took 5 bases from V and 5 from J, leaving 15 bases between them. The V gene's germline CDR1 is MDHEN and CDR2 SYDVKM. The CDR3 runs 14 residues. The CDR3 DNA sequence: TGTGCCAGCAGTACCAGTTTGTTTGGCGAGACCCAGTACTTC. It encodes CASSTSLFGETQYF.

The rearrangement joins TRBV6-6 to TRBJ2-5; the D call may be TRBD1 or TRBD2 (5 bases each). This CDR3 region has 16 residues. V was pared by 2 bases and J by 2 bases, with 15 bases between. Germline loops: CDR1 MNHNY, CDR2 SVGAGI (reference sequence). The CDR3 sequence: CASSYIVTGPQETQYF. CDR3 in DNA: TGTGCCAGCAGTTACATTGTTACGGGGCCTCAAGAGACCCAGTACTTC.